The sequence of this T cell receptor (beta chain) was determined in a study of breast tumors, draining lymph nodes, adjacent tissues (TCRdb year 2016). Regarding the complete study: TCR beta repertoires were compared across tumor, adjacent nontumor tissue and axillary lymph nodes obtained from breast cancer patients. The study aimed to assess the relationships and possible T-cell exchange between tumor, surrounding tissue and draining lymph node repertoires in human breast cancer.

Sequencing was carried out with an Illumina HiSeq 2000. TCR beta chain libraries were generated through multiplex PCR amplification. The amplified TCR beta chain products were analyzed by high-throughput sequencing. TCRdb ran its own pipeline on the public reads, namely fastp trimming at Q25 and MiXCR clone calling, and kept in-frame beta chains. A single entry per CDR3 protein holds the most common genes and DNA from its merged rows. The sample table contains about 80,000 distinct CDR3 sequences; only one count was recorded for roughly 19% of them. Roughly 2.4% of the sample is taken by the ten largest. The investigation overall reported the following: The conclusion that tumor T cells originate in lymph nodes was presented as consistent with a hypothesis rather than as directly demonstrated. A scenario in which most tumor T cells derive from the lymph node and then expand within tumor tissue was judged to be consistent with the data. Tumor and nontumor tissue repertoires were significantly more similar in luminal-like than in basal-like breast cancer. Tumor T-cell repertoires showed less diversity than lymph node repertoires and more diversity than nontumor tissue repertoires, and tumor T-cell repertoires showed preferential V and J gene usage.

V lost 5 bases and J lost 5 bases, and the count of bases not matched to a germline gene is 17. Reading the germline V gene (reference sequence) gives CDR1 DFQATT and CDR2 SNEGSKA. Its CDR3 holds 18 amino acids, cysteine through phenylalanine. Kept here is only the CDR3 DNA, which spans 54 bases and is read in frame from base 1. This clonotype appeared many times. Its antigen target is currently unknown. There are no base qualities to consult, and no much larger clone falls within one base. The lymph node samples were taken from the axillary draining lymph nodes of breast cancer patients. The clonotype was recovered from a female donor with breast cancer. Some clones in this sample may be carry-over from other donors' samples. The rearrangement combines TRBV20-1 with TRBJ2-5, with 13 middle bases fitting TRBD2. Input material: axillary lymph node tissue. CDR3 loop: CSAPPGLAGVRSWETQYF. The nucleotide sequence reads TGCAGTGCTCCCCCAGGACTAGCGGGAGTTAGATCTTGGGAGACCCAGTACTTC.